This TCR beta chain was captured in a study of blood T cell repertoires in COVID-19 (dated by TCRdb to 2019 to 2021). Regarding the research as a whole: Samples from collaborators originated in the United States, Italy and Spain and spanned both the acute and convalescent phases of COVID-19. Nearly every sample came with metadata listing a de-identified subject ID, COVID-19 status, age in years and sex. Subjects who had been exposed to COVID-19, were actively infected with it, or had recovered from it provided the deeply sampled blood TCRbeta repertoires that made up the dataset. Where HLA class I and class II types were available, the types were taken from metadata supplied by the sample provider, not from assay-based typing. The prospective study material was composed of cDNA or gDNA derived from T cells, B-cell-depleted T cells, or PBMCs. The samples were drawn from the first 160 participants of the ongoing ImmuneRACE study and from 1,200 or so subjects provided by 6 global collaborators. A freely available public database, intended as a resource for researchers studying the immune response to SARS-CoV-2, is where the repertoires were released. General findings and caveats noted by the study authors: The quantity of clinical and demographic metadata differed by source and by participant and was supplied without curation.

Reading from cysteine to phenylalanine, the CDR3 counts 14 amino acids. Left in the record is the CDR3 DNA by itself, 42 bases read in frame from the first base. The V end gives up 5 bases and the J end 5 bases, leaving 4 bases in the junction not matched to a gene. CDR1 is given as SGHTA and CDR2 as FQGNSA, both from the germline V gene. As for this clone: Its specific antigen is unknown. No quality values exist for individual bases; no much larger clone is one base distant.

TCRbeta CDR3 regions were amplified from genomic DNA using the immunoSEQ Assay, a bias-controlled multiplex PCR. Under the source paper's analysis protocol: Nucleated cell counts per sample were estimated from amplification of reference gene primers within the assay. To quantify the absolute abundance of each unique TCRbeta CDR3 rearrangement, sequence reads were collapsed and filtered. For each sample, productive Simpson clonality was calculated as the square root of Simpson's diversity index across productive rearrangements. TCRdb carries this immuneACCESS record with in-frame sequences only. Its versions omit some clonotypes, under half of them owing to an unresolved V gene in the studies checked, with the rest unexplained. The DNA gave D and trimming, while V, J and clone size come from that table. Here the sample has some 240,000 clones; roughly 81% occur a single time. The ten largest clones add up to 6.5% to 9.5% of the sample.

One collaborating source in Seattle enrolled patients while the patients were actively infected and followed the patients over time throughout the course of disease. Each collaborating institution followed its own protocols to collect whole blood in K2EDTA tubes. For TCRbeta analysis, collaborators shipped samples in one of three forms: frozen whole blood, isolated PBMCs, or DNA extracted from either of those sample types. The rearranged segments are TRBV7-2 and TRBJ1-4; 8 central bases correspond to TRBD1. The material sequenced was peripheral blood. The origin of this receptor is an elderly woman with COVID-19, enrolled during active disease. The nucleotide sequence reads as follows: TGTGCCAGCAGCCGGACAGGGTTGAATGAAAAACTGTTTTTT. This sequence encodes CASSRTGLNEKLFF.